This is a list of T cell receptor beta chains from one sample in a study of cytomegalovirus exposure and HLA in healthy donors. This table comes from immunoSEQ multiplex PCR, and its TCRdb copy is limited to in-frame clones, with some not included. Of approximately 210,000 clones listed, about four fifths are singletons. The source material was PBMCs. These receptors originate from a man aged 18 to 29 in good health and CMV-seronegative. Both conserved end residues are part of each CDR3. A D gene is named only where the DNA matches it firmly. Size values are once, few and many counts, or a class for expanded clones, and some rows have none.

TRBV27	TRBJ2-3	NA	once	TGTGCCAGCAGTCCTGCCGTGACGGGTGGGGATACGCAGTATTTT	CASSPAVTGGDTQYF
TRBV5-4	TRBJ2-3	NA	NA	TGTGCCAGCAGCAACGGGGGGCGGCTGGATACGCAGTATTTT	CASSNGGRLDTQYF
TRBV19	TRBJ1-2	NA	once	TGTGCCAGTAGTATTGACGGACGGACTACCCTCCTTTGGGGCTACACCTTC	CASSIDGRTTLLWGYTF
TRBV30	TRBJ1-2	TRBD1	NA	TGTGCCTCGACGGATACCGGACAGGCGCTACTATATGGCTACACCTTC	CASTDTGQALLYGYTF
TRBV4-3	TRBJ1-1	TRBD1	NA	TGCGCCAGCAGCCCAGGACAGGGAAGGCTGAACACTGAAGCTTTCTTT	CASSPGQGRLNTEAFF
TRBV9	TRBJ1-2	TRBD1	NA	TGTGCCAGCAGCGCCGGACAGGGGATACATGGCTACACCTTC	CASSAGQGIHGYTF
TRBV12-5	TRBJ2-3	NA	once	TGTGCTAGTGGTGCCCAGGCGACAGGTACGCAGTATTTT	CASGAQATGTQYF
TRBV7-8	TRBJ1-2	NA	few	TGTGCCAGCAGCTCCGCCAGGACCGCCGGGGACTATGGCTACACCTTC	CASSSARTAGDYGYTF
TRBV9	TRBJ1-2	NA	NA	TGTGCCAGCAGCGTAACGCTCGGGGTCGATTCTAACTATGGCTACACCTTC	CASSVTLGVDSNYGYTF
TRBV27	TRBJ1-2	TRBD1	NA	TGTGCCAGCAGTTTATCGGACAGGGGATATGGCTACACCTTC	CASSLSDRGYGYTF
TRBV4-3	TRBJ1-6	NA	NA	TGCGCCAGCAGCCAAGATCCGGAGGGCTCCTATAATTCACCCCTCCACTTT	CASSQDPEGSYNSPLHF